The rows below give T cell receptor beta chains drawn from one sample of a study of blood T cell repertoires in COVID-19. Profiled with immunoSEQ multiplex PCR; TCRdb holds only in-frame clones, not every one. The table lists 310,000 or so clones, approximately 90% of them singletons. The sequenced sample consisted of peripheral blood. The receptors were gathered from a woman in her thirties with COVID-19, enrolled during active disease. CDR3s include the opening cysteine and the closing phenylalanine or tryptophan.

v_call cdr3_aa
TRBV19 CASSSRTGDYGYTF
TRBV5-1 CASSLDTGSSGELFF
TRBV19 CASSPTDRGNSGANVLTF
TRBV7-2 CASSLMPSGATDTQYF
TRBV19 CASLPIAGSYNEQFF
TRBV19 CASSIVANYGYTF
TRBV6-5 CASSSQGPGRGAQYF
TRBV9 CASSAPGTSGRASYNEQFF
TRBV11-2 CASSLDRDWEAFF
TRBV10-3 CAISESGRTGTEKLFF
TRBV15 CATSRDQGNTGELFF
TRBV27 CASSRSPRYSNQPQHF
TRBV3-1/TRBV3-2 CASSTTGPYEQYF
TRBV4-1 CASSVGLAGGVTQYF
TRBV24-1 CATSGGGGARQMSSYNEQFF
TRBV10-3 CAISNADRVAFF
TRBV3-1/TRBV3-2 CASSQYSYEQYF
TRBV30 CAWSVRSVELAGQGEQYF
TRBV27 CASRDSLTHGYTF
TRBV19 CASSIREYNSPLHF
TRBV28 CASNPGKYPYEQYF
TRBV11-1 CASSTGQGATDTQYF
TRBV5-1 CASSQGARNTEAFF
TRBV6-5 CASSKRQSGANVLTF
TRBV2 CASTLSGQGAEQYF
TRBV5-1 CASRLDRSTDTQYF
TRBV3-1/TRBV3-2 CASSLGGGNTQYF
TRBV18 CASSLNTGDLNTEAFF
TRBV15 CATSSLQAGAGGDTQYF
TRBV11-1 CASSSDRGWTGELFF
TRBV28 CASSLSGGNRNTEAFF
TRBV18 CASSPDRVYEQYF
TRBV30 CAWSAGQSNQPQHF
TRBV2 CASTFSGEQFF
TRBV11-2 CASSSWTGIISGANVLTF
TRBV6-6 CASSFEQGASQPQHF
TRBV27 CASSSRTGAQPQHF
TRBV12-5 CASGLVRGLAGAHYEQYF
TRBV30 CAYVSRGDTQYF
TRBV28 CASSGTGHGYTF
TRBV28 CASSLLLAGGDYEQYF
TRBV5-4 CASSPREGWQETQYF
TRBV29-1 CSATGETGDPYGYTF
TRBV6-5 CASTLLAGAANEQFF
TRBV27 CASSGTGTEAFF
TRBV28 CASSGPGQGKRPEAFF
TRBV19 CASSPNGWGANYGYTF
TRBV11-1 CASSFQGREETQYF